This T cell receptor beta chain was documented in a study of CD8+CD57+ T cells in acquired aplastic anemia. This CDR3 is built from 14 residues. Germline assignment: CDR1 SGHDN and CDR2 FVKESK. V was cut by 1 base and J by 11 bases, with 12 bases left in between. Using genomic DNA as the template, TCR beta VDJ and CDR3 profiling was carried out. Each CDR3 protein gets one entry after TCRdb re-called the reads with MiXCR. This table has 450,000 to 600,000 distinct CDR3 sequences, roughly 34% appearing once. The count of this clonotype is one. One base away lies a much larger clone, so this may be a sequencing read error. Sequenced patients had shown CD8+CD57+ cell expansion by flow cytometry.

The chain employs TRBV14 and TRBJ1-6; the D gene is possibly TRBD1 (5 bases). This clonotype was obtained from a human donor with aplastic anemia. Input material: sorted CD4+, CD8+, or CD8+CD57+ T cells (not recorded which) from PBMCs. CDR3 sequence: CASSQVSGDPPLHF. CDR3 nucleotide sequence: TGTGCCAGCAGCCAAGTATCTGGGGACCCACCCCTCCACTTT.